The 29 T cell receptor beta chains given below trace back to one sample, sequenced in a study of blood T cell repertoires in COVID-19. The assay was immunoSEQ multiplex PCR, and TCRdb's table has in-frame clones only and misses some. The table lists some 98,000 clones, almost 85% of them singletons. The sample comprised peripheral blood. All receptors derive from a man between 65 and 85 years old with acute or convalescent COVID-19.

CDR3 amino acids: CAARGGTDTQYF. CDR3 sequence (DNA): TGTGCCGCCCGGGGGGGCACAGATACGCAGTATTTT. J is TRBJ2-3 and V is TRBV6-5, with 7 bases that match TRBD2. The CDR3 is 12 residues long. The V and J ends lost 11 bases and 1 base, in that order; junction bases with no gene match: 3. Germline V gene sequence: CDR1 MNHEY, CDR2 SVGAGI.

The sample holds a few counts of this clone. The sample contains more than one DNA sequence encoding this CDR3. J is TRBJ2-1 and V is TRBV4-1; 11 bases match TRBD2. In germline, CDR1 is MGHRA, CDR2 YSYEKL. The trim removed 3 bases at V and 7 bases at J, leaving 5 bases unmatched. CDR3 length: 15 residues. The CDR3 spells CASSQPLAGVNEQFF. The DNA of the CDR3 is TGCGCCAGCAGCCAGCCACTAGCGGGAGTAAATGAGCAGTTCTTC.

This sequence joins TRBV2 and TRBJ1-5; D unresolved. CDR3 length: 13 amino acids. Trimming removed 2 bases at V and 6 bases at J, with 8 bases between. The germline V gene has CDR1 SNHLY and CDR2 FYNNEI. The CDR3 loop reads CASSESTLQPQHF. In DNA form, the CDR3 reads TGTGCCAGCAGTGAATCGACACTTCAGCCCCAGCATTTT.

The J gene is TRBJ2-3, the V gene TRBV3-1 (or the pseudogene TRBV3-2); TRBD1 might be the D (6 bases). The V gene's germline CDR1 is LGHDT and CDR2 YNNKEL (reference sequence). Between the trimmed V and J ends, which lost 4 bases and 2 bases, there was a span of 16 bases. The CDR3 runs 16 residues. CDR3 amino acids: CASSLAEGVNTDTQYF. For the CDR3, the DNA is TGTGCCAGCAGCCTCGCTGAGGGGGTTAACACAGATACGCAGTATTTT.

This clone was found once. The J gene is TRBJ2-1, the V gene TRBV6-5; TRBD1 agrees at 9 bases. This CDR3 contains 15 residues. Germline values: CDR1 MNHEY, CDR2 SVGAGI. J lost 7 bases, V lost 4 bases, and 8 bases had no gene match. The CDR3 coding sequence is TGTGCCAGCAGTTTCAACTCGGGACAGGGAAATGAGCAGTTCTTC. This gives the protein CASSFNSGQGNEQFF.

This clone was picked up a small number of times. This chain connects TRBV24-1 to TRBJ2-3; 13 bases align to TRBD2. CDR1 is KGHDR, CDR2 SFDVKD, per germline. The V and J ends lost 5 bases and 4 bases, in that order; junction bases with no gene match: 8. This CDR3 contains 17 residues. This CDR3 reads CATSATSGRAAADTQYF. The CDR3, as DNA: TGTGCCACCAGTGCCACTAGCGGGAGGGCCGCGGCAGATACGCAGTATTTT.

The chain has TRBV2 and TRBJ2-1; possibly TRBD1 for D (6 bases). Germline V gene data show CDR1 as SNHLY and CDR2 as FYNNEI. Trimming removed 5 bases at V and 6 bases at J, with 17 bases between. The CDR3 covers 15 residues. CDR3 amino acids: CASSPQGTSTNEQFF. The CDR3 nucleotides are TGTGCCAGCAGTCCCCAGGGGACGTCAACCAATGAGCAGTTCTTC. The whole variable domain, remainder taken from reference TRBV2 and TRBJ2-1, is EPEVTQTPSHQVTQMGQEVILRCVPISNHLYFYWYRQILGQKVEFLVSFYNNEISEKSEIFDDQFSVERPDGSNFTLKIRSTKLEDSAMYFCASSPQGTSTNEQFFGPGTRLTVL.

This sequence joins TRBV11-2 and TRBJ2-3; unclear D gene. Trimming left V 5 bases short and J 0 bases short, with 6 bases between. Germline V lookup: CDR1 SGHAT, CDR2 FQNNGV. This CDR3 has 13 amino acids. CDR3 coding DNA: TGTGCCAGCAGCACCGGGAGCACAGATACGCAGTATTTT. Protein: CASSTGSTDTQYF.

This chain connects TRBV3-1 (or the pseudogene TRBV3-2) to TRBJ1-6; 9 nucleotides match TRBD1. CDR1 and CDR2 (germline): LGHDT, YNNKEL (reference sequence). The CDR3 extends over 15 amino acids. V shed 6 bases, J shed 7 bases, and the junction held 7 bases outside the gene matches. As DNA, the CDR3 is TGTGCCAGCAGGCTGCGGGACAGGGTAAATTCACCCCTCCACTTT. It translates to CASRLRDRVNSPLHF.

This clone appeared a few times. V and J are TRBV5-8 and TRBJ1-5; D unresolved. CDR3 length: 12 residues. With 4 bases removed from V and 5 bases from J, the gap between germline ends came to 7 bases. The germline CDR1 and CDR2 sequences are SGHTS and YDEGEE. The CDR3 sequence: CASSAQYQPQHF. DNA of the CDR3: TGTGCCAGCAGCGCCCAGTATCAGCCCCAGCATTTT.

The chain links TRBV5-1 to TRBJ2-1, with 13 positions matching TRBD2. V shed 3 bases, J shed 4 bases, and the junction held 4 bases outside the gene matches. Germline V CDR1 and CDR2: SGHRS, YFSETQ. The CDR3 is made up of 16 amino acids. CDR3 region: CASSSPGLAGYNEQFF. Written as DNA, the CDR3 is TGCGCCAGCAGCTCTCCGGGACTAGCGGGGTACAATGAGCAGTTCTTC.

This clone was observed a single time. This chain uses TRBV19 with TRBJ1-2; D call uncertain. The CDR3 loop spans 12 amino acids. CDR1 is LNHDA, CDR2 SQIVND, per germline (reference sequence). With 3 bases removed from V and 5 bases from J, the gap between germline ends came to 7 bases. This CDR3 reads CASSIRAYGYTF. The CDR3 DNA reads TGTGCCAGTAGTATTAGAGCATATGGCTACACCTTC.

V and J are TRBV5-6 and TRBJ1-1; 8 bases match TRBD1. The CDR3 length is 16 residues. Germline trimming cut 3 bases from V and 3 bases from J; bases unmatched to any gene: 10. CDR1 SGHDT and CDR2 YYEEEE come from the germline V gene. The CDR3 DNA reads TGTGCCAGCAGCTCACGGTGGACAGGGCTTTACACTGAAGCTTTCTTT. It is translated as CASSSRWTGLYTEAFF.

This clone was recorded a few times. This chain uses TRBV6-2 or TRBV6-3 with TRBJ2-1; TRBD1 aligns across 9 bases. Germline V lookup: CDR1 MNHEY, CDR2 SVGEGT. The V gene end was trimmed by 6 bases and the J gene end by 1 base; junction bases not matched to a gene: 4. The CDR3 spans 15 residues. DNA for the CDR3: TGTGCCAGCAGCATGGGACAGGGTTCCTACAATGAGCAGTTCTTC. Its protein is CASSMGQGSYNEQFF.

The chain employs TRBV9 and TRBJ1-6; the D is unclear. The V gene lost 0 bases and the J gene lost 6 bases, with 7 bases spanning the gap. CDR3 length: 14 residues. Germline V gives CDR1 SGDLS, CDR2 YYNGEE. The CDR3, as DNA: TGTGCCAGCAGCGTAGGGCAGTTTAATTCACCCCTCCACTTT. This gives the protein CASSVGQFNSPLHF.

The J gene is TRBJ2-5, the V gene TRBV3-1 (or the pseudogene TRBV3-2); 10 positions match TRBD2. CDR3 length equals 18 residues. Germline lookup yields CDR1 LGHDT and CDR2 YNNKEL (reference sequence). J was trimmed by 1 base and V by 3 bases; bases with no gene match: 11. CDR3 nucleotides: TGTGCCAGCAGCCAGGCTTCCATACTAGCGGGGATCCAAGAGACCCAGTACTTC. Translated, it gives CASSQASILAGIQETQYF.

The count of this clone is one. This chain joins TRBV7-3 and TRBJ1-1, with 8 bases lining up with TRBD1. Germline CDR1 SGHTA, CDR2 FQGTGA. This CDR3 is built from 15 residues. V was pared by 5 bases and J by 4 bases, with 9 bases of the junction left unmatched. For the CDR3, the DNA is TGTGCCAGCAGCCTAAGTTCTACAGGGGGCACTGAAGCTTTCTTT. As protein: CASSLSSTGGTEAFF.

The V call is TRBV18, the J call TRBJ1-1; D remains unclear. CDR3 length: 18 residues. V was trimmed by 3 bases and J by 4 bases, leaving 24 bases between them. From germline, CDR1 is KGHSH and CDR2 LQKENI. CDR3 sequence reads: CASSPLRVSSPSGTEAFF. In DNA form, the CDR3 reads TGTGCCAGCTCACCGCTCCGGGTATCATCCCCGTCGGGCACTGAAGCTTTCTTT.

The CDR3 DNA is TGTGCCAGCAGCCGAACTGGGGGGGGGCCGCCCGAGCAGTACTTC. Protein sequence: CASSRTGGGPPEQYF. V usage is TRBV7-8 and J usage is TRBJ2-7, with D tentatively TRBD2 (7 bases). The CDR3 covers 15 residues. Germline assignment: CDR1 SGHVS and CDR2 FQNEAQ. The V end was cut by 5 bases, the J end by 6 bases, with 20 bases between.

The sample holds one count of this clone. This chain joins TRBV5-4 and TRBJ2-1; tentatively, D is TRBD1 (5 bases). The CDR3 runs 15 residues. CDR1 is SGHNT and CDR2 is YYREEE in the germline V gene (reference sequence). V lost 0 bases, J lost 4 bases, and 11 bases lay in between. The CDR3: CASSLAPGIYNEQFF. The CDR3 region has the DNA TGTGCCAGCAGCTTGGCCCCAGGGATATACAATGAGCAGTTCTTC.

The V and J genes are TRBV6-1 and TRBJ1-1; 9 nucleotides agree with TRBD1. The CDR3 runs to 15 residues. Trimming cost V 3 bases and J 4 bases; bases outside gene matches: 6. Germline V gene lookup returns CDR1 MNHNS and CDR2 SASEGT. The CDR3 spells CASSEDRGVITEAFF. The CDR3 bases are TGTGCCAGCAGTGAGGACAGGGGAGTAATCACTGAAGCTTTCTTT.

The chain is built from TRBV2 and TRBJ2-7, with D tentatively TRBD2 (5 bases). Trimming removed 9 bases from V and 6 bases from J, with 21 bases in between. This CDR3 comprises 14 residues. CDR1 and CDR2 (germline): SNHLY, FYNNEI. CDR3 residues: CASMTNGVRGEQYF. Written as DNA, the CDR3 is TGTGCCAGTATGACTAACGGGGTCCGCGGCGAGCAGTACTTC.

This clone was seen more than once but under ten times. Written as DNA, the CDR3 is TGTGCCAGCAGCTTAAGCCGGACTAAAGGTAGAAGCGGGGAGCTGTTTTTT. Translating it yields CASSLSRTKGRSGELFF. V is TRBV7-3 and J is TRBJ2-2, with a weak D call TRBD2 (6 bases). The germline V and J ends were trimmed by 1 base and 7 bases, with 19 bases remaining between them. The CDR3 loop spans 17 amino acids. The germline CDR1 and CDR2 sequences are SGHTA and FQGTGA.

The chain uses TRBV24-1 and TRBJ2-5; tentatively, D is TRBD1 (6 bases). V was shortened by 8 bases and J by 4 bases, with 13 bases between the two germline ends. This CDR3 region has 13 residues. Germline CDR1 KGHDR, CDR2 SFDVKD. In DNA form, the CDR3 reads TGTGCCACCAAGGGGGTGCCTGGAGAGACCCAGTACTTC. It translates to CATKGVPGETQYF.

The gene calls are TRBV15 and TRBJ1-4; D is uncertain. This CDR3 has 15 residues. Germline V CDR1 and CDR2: LNHNV, YYDKDF (reference sequence). V lost 1 base, J lost 5 bases, and 11 bases lay in between. For the CDR3, the DNA is TGTGCCACCAGCAGAGGGAGGGCAAAAAATGAAAAACTGTTTTTT. Protein product: CATSRGRAKNEKLFF.

J is TRBJ2-7 and V is TRBV30; 12 bases align to TRBD1. Germline values: CDR1 GTSNPN, CDR2 SVGIG (reference sequence). V gave up 5 bases and J gave up 5 bases; unmatched junction bases: 13. The CDR3 covers 16 residues. The CDR3 DNA sequence: TGTGCCTGGTCTCAAGGACCGGGACAGGGGGCGGACGAGCAGTACTTC. This codes for CAWSQGPGQGADEQYF.

This chain links TRBV24-1 with TRBJ2-2; 8 nucleotides align to TRBD1. From germline, CDR1 is KGHDR and CDR2 SFDVKD. This CDR3 has 15 residues. J was trimmed by 3 bases and V by 9 bases; bases with no gene match: 8. CDR3 residues: CATRPDRGYTGELFF. The CDR3 nucleotides are TGTGCCACCCGCCCAGACAGGGGATACACCGGGGAGCTGTTTTTT.

J is TRBJ1-1 and V is TRBV7-8; D is unclear. The germline V and J ends were trimmed by 5 bases and 4 bases, with 11 bases remaining between them. Germline V lookup: CDR1 SGHVS, CDR2 FQNEAQ. The CDR3 runs 13 residues. CDR3 sequence: CASSPGQPTEAFF. For the CDR3, the DNA is TGTGCCAGCAGCCCTGGGCAACCCACTGAAGCTTTCTTT. Full variable domain (missing parts from reference TRBV7-8 and TRBJ1-1): GAGVSQSPRYKVAKRGQDVALRCDPISGHVSLFWYQQALGQGPEFLTYFQNEAQLDKSGLPSDRFFAERPEGSVSTLKIQRTQQEDSAVYLCASSPGQPTEAFFGQGTRLTVV.

This clone has only one observation. A read error may account for a junction end that differs from germline. This rearrangement joins TRBV7-7 to TRBJ2-1; D is perhaps TRBD2 (6 bases). From germline, CDR1 is SSHAT and CDR2 FNYEAQ (reference sequence). The CDR3 is 15 amino acids. CDR3 bases: TGTGCTAGCAGCTTAGCATCGAAGACTAGTAGTGGGCAGTTCTTC. Translating gives CASSLASKTSSGQFF. Looking up the rest from reference TRBV7-7 and TRBJ2-1 gives the full variable domain: GAGVSQSPRYKVTKRGQDVTLRCDPISSHATLYWYQQALGQGPEFLTYFNYEAQPDKSGLPSDRFSAERPEGSISTLTIQRTEQRDSAMYRCASSLASKTSSGQFFGPGTRLTVL.